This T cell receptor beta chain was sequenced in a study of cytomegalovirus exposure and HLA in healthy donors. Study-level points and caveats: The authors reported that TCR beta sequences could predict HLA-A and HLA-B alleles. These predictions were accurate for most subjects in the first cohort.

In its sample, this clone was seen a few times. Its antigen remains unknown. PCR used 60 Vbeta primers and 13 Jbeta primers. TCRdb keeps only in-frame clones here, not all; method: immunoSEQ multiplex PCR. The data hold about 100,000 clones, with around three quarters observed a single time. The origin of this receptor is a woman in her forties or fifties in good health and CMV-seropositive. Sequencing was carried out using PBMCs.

CDR3 in amino acids: CASSPGTGNYEQYF. In DNA form, the CDR3 reads TGTGCCAGCAGCCCCGGGACTGGAAACTACGAGCAGTACTTC. The chain employs TRBV5-5 and TRBJ2-7; the D gene is possibly TRBD2 (6 bases). The germline V and J ends were trimmed by 4 bases and 3 bases, with 14 bases remaining between them. The V gene's germline CDR1 is SGHKS and CDR2 YYEKEE (reference sequence). The CDR3 sequence is 14 residues long.